A single sample gave rise to the 19 T cell receptor beta chains below, sequenced in a study of neoadjuvant nivolumab and ipilimumab in lung cancer. TCRdb's copy holds only in-frame clones and misses some; the assay was immunoSEQ multiplex PCR. The sample carries over 7,000 clones, about four fifths recorded once. The sample here was adjacent normal lung tissue, taken after neoadjuvant nivolumab, alone or with ipilimumab, at or shortly before surgery. Source of these receptors: an adult with non-small cell lung cancer.

On this clone itself: At one end, the junction sequence differs from germline, possibly due to a read error. The chain is built from TRBV19 and TRBJ1-5; 8 bases are shared with TRBD1. The CDR3 is 15 amino acids. Germline CDR1 LNHDA, CDR2 SQIVND (reference sequence). CDR3 sequence: CASSLDRGSNQPQHF. CDR3 DNA: TGTGCCAGTAGTTTAGACAGGGGAAGCAATCAGCCCCAGCATTTT.

V and J are TRBV27 and TRBJ1-1; D unresolved. The CDR3 totals 13 residues. CDR1 is MNHEY and CDR2 is SMNVEV in the germline V gene (reference sequence). Trimming cost V 5 bases and J 1 base, with 8 bases left between them. The DNA of the CDR3 is TGTGCCAGCAGTATCACAGCGAACACTGAAGCTTTCTTT. Encoded protein: CASSITANTEAFF.

This clone was counted between two and nine times. The chain recombines TRBV7-9 with TRBJ2-2; D possibly corresponds to TRBD1 (6 bases). CDR1 and CDR2 (germline): SEHNR, FQNEAQ (reference sequence). V was pared by 2 bases and J by 1 base, with 14 bases between. The CDR3 covers 17 residues. CDR3 protein: CASSLFRGTGNTGELFF. In DNA form, the CDR3 reads TGTGCCAGCAGCTTATTCAGGGGTACAGGGAACACCGGGGAGCTGTTTTTT.

The chain is built from TRBV25-1 and TRBJ2-7; perhaps TRBD1 as D (7 bases). The germline gives CDR1 MGHDK, CDR2 SYGVNS. V dropped 6 bases and J dropped 3 bases, with 18 bases sitting between them. The CDR3 is 15 residues long. The CDR3 DNA sequence: TGTGCCAGCAGCTTGTCAGGGGGGATAGACTACGAGCAGTACTTC. It encodes CASSLSGGIDYEQYF.

The chain is built from TRBV5-1 and TRBJ2-3, with 10 nucleotides matching TRBD1. V lost 7 bases to trimming and J lost 3 bases; unmatched junction nucleotides: 5. This CDR3 comprises 14 residues. Germline CDR1 is SGHRS and CDR2 is YFSETQ. CDR3 region: CASWPGQGTDTQYF. CDR3 DNA sequence: TGCGCCAGCTGGCCGGGACAGGGGACAGATACGCAGTATTTT.

J is TRBJ1-1 and V is TRBV10-2, with a possible D match to TRBD1 (6 bases). Deletions cut 10 bases from V and 0 bases from J, with 12 bases between. The CDR3 length is 13 residues. Germline CDR1 WSHSY, CDR2 SAAADI. The CDR3 nucleotides are TGCGCCACAGGGACACACATGAACACTGAAGCTTTCTTT. Its translation: CATGTHMNTEAFF.

This sequence joins TRBV5-1 and TRBJ2-2, with TRBD1 identical over 8 bases. The CDR3 length is 18 residues. V dropped 4 bases and J dropped 0; count of bases not matched to a gene: 11. Germline V gene data show CDR1 as SGHRS and CDR2 as YFSETQ. CDR3 DNA sequence: TGCGCCAGCAGCCGTTCCGGGACAGGAGCTGCGAACACCGGGGAGCTGTTTTTT. Translation gives CASSRSGTGAANTGELFF. Together with reference TRBV5-1 and TRBJ2-2, the CDR3 gives the full variable domain: KAGVTQTPRYLIKTRGQQVTLSCSPISGHRSVSWYQQTPGQGLQFLFEYFSETQRNKGNFPGRFSGRQFSNSRSEMNVSTLELGDSALYLCASSRSGTGAANTGELFFGEGSRLTVL.

This clone has only one observation. The J gene is TRBJ2-3, the V gene TRBV11-2; D is perhaps TRBD2 (6 bases). The CDR3 runs to 13 residues. Germline CDR1 is SGHAT and CDR2 is FQNNGV. Trimming removed 4 bases from V and 4 bases from J, with 9 bases in between. The CDR3, as DNA: TGTGCCAGCAGCTCGGGCGGGGCAGATACGCAGTATTTT. Translating gives CASSSGGADTQYF. Combining the CDR3 with reference TRBV11-2 and TRBJ2-3 gives the whole variable domain EAGVAQSPRYKIIEKRQSVAFWCNPISGHATLYWYQQILGQGPKLLIQFQNNGVVDDSQLPKDRFSAERLKGVDSTLKIQPAKLEDSAVYLCASSSGGADTQYFGPGTRLTVL.

The chain joins TRBV2 to TRBJ2-3; 7 nucleotides align to TRBD1. CDR1 and CDR2 from the germline V gene are SNHLY and FYNNEI. The CDR3 is 15 amino acids. V was pared by 7 bases and J by 1 base, with 8 bases of the junction left unmatched. This CDR3 reads CASNPQGFGTDTQYF. In DNA form, the CDR3 reads TGTGCCAGCAACCCACAGGGGTTCGGCACAGATACGCAGTATTTT. The complete variable domain, with remaining parts taken from reference TRBV2 and TRBJ2-3, reads EPEVTQTPSHQVTQMGQEVILRCVPISNHLYFYWYRQILGQKVEFLVSFYNNEISEKSEIFDDQFSVERPDGSNFTLKIRSTKLEDSAMYFCASNPQGFGTDTQYFGPGTRLTVL.

The genes are TRBV14 and TRBJ1-4, with unresolved D. From germline, CDR1 is SGHDN and CDR2 FVKESK. The V end lost 1 base, the J end lost 5 bases, and 8 bases lay between the germline ends. The CDR3 is 14 amino acids. The CDR3 sequence is CASSQVPFNEKLFF. Here the CDR3 DNA reads TGTGCCAGCAGCCAAGTACCCTTCAATGAAAAACTGTTTTTT.

The gene calls are TRBV14 and TRBJ2-3; tentatively, D is TRBD2 (5 bases). CDR3 length equals 15 residues. Trimming removed 4 bases from V and 0 bases from J, with 11 bases in between. Germline V CDR1 and CDR2: SGHDN, FVKESK. CDR3 loop: CASSLGLTSTDTQYF. The CDR3, as DNA: TGTGCCAGCAGCCTAGGACTGACTAGCACAGATACGCAGTATTTT.

The chain carries TRBV6-1 and TRBJ2-1; D remains unclear. Germline V CDR1 and CDR2: MNHNS, SASEGT. The CDR3 is 13 residues long. V lost 8 bases and J 0 bases, leaving 8 bases between the germline ends. CDR3 residues: CASFAGSYNEQFF. The DNA for the CDR3 is TGTGCCAGCTTTGCAGGCTCCTACAATGAGCAGTTCTTC.

This chain links TRBV27 with TRBJ1-6, with no clear D. From germline, CDR1 is MNHEY and CDR2 SMNVEV (reference sequence). The CDR3 consists of 16 residues. Trimming cost V 2 bases and J 0 bases, with 8 bases left between them. As DNA, the CDR3 is TGTGCCAGCAGTTTAATGGGTGACTCCTATAATTCACCCCTCCACTTT. Protein sequence: CASSLMGDSYNSPLHF.

This chain joins TRBV25-1 and TRBJ2-3; the D gene is possibly TRBD1 (6 bases). The germline gives CDR1 MGHDK, CDR2 SYGVNS. CDR3 length: 13 amino acids. Trimming removed 5 bases from V and 4 bases from J, with 10 bases in between. The CDR3 nucleotides read TGTGCCAGCAGTCCTCAGGGGCCAGATACGCAGTATTTT. As protein: CASSPQGPDTQYF.

About this clone: The germline gene is not matched at one end of the junction; a read error may be the cause. This rearrangement joins TRBV6-5 to TRBJ2-7; maybe TRBD1 (7 bases). Germline loops: CDR1 MNHEY, CDR2 SVGAGI. CDR3 length: 13 residues. CDR3 loop: CASSPTLQGRCLF. DNA for the CDR3: TGTGCCAGCAGTCCAACCTTACAGGGGAGGTGCCTCTTC.

This clone was counted only a few times. The chain couples TRBV6-5 to TRBJ2-1; 7 bases align to TRBD1. The CDR3 is 15 residues long. Germline-derived CDR1 and CDR2 are MNHEY and SVGAGI. Trimming at V came to 2 bases and at J to 3 bases, leaving 4 bases not matched to a gene. The CDR3 sequence: CASSYRQGVYNEQFF. CDR3 DNA: TGTGCCAGCAGTTACAGGCAGGGGGTCTACAATGAGCAGTTCTTC.

A few counts support this clone. The rearrangement uses TRBV30 and TRBJ2-2; D is uncertain. V gave up 1 base and J gave up 6 bases, with 6 bases separating them. The germline V gene has CDR1 GTSNPN and CDR2 SVGIG (reference sequence). The CDR3 contains 12 residues. CDR3 coding DNA: TGTGCCTGGAGTGGGGATTCCGGGGAGCTGTTTTTT. Translation gives CAWSGDSGELFF.

The V gene is TRBV4-1, the J gene TRBJ1-5, with a weak D call TRBD1 (6 bases). Germline V gives CDR1 MGHRA, CDR2 YSYEKL. With 5 bases removed from V and 2 bases from J, the gap between germline ends came to 19 bases. The CDR3 covers 17 residues. CDR3 DNA: TGCGCCAGCAGCGAGCTAGGCAGGGGAGACGGCAATCAGCCCCAGCATTTT. This translates into CASSELGRGDGNQPQHF.

V is TRBV11-1 and J is TRBJ2-1; D is unresolved. The CDR3 has 14 residues. The V end was cut by 6 bases, the J end by 5 bases, with 14 bases between. The germline V gene encodes CDR1 SGHAT and CDR2 FQDESV (reference sequence). The CDR3 sequence is CASRFQPTNNEQFF. Here the CDR3 DNA reads TGTGCCAGCAGGTTCCAACCTACAAACAATGAGCAGTTCTTC.